The 16 T cell receptor beta chains presented below share a single source sample, sequenced in a study of blood T cell repertoires in COVID-19. Only in-frame clones appear in the TCRdb table, and some are missing; sequencing was by immunoSEQ multiplex PCR. This sample yields hundreds of thousands of clones, of which roughly 87% are seen a single time; around 6% belongs to the top ten. Material for sequencing was PBMCs or T cells enriched from blood (not recorded which). These receptors all stem from a woman in her thirties with acute COVID-19.

The chain has TRBV30 and TRBJ2-5; D perhaps matches TRBD2 (6 bases). The germline V and J ends were trimmed by 0 bases and 6 bases, with 11 bases remaining between them. CDR1 and CDR2 from the germline V gene are GTSNPN and SVGIG (reference sequence). There are 13 residues in the CDR3. CDR3 in DNA: TGTGCCTGGAGTGTCGGCGGGGTCAAGACCCAGTACTTC. As protein: CAWSVGGVKTQYF.

The J gene is TRBJ2-7, the V gene TRBV4-1; 8 nucleotides match TRBD2. The CDR3 has 16 residues. V dropped 2 bases and J dropped 0; count of bases not matched to a gene: 6. Germline V lookup: CDR1 MGHRA, CDR2 YSYEKL. The CDR3 sequence: CASSQNSGASSYEQYF. The CDR3 DNA reads as TGCGCCAGCAGCCAAAATAGCGGGGCAAGCTCCTACGAGCAGTACTTC.

The rearrangement uses TRBV28 and TRBJ1-1; the match to TRBD1 covers 7 bases. CDR3 size: 14 residues. The V gene's germline CDR1 is MDHEN and CDR2 SYDVKM. V was clipped by 6 bases and J by 0 bases; unmatched bases: 4. The CDR3 region has the DNA TGTGCCAGCAGAGAAGGGACAGTGAACACTGAAGCTTTCTTT. Translated: CASREGTVNTEAFF.

The chain carries TRBV5-1 and TRBJ1-6; D may be TRBD1 (6 bases). V lost 4 bases and J 7 bases, leaving 12 bases between the germline ends. This CDR3 is 14 amino acids long. The V gene's germline CDR1 is SGHRS and CDR2 YFSETQ. This chain's CDR3 is CASSLGQLNSPLHF. Written as DNA, the CDR3 is TGCGCCAGCAGCCTAGGACAGCTAAATTCACCCCTCCACTTT.

The chain uses TRBV12-5 and TRBJ2-7, with 16 bases identical to TRBD2. The germline gives CDR1 LGHNT, CDR2 FRNRAP. J was trimmed by 3 bases and V by 5 bases; bases with no gene match: 13. This CDR3 spans 19 amino acids. CDR3 in amino acids: CASGPGTSGRGRAFYEQYF. The DNA for the CDR3 is TGTGCTAGTGGTCCCGGGACTAGCGGGAGGGGGAGGGCATTCTACGAGCAGTACTTC.

The rearrangement uses TRBV4-1 and TRBJ2-1, with D perhaps TRBD2 (6 bases). The CDR3 is 15 residues long. Trimming shortened V by 1 base and J by 3 bases, and 10 bases separated the two germline ends. The germline V gene encodes CDR1 MGHRA and CDR2 YSYEKL. CDR3 residues: CASSQASGFYNEQFF. For the CDR3, the DNA is TGCGCCAGCAGCCAAGCCAGCGGGTTCTACAATGAGCAGTTCTTC.

The chain recombines TRBV7-9 with TRBJ1-2; 11 bases fit TRBD1. Germline CDR1 SEHNR, CDR2 FQNEAQ (reference sequence). V shed 5 bases, J shed 8 bases, and the junction held 13 bases outside the gene matches. This CDR3 has 16 amino acids. The CDR3 DNA sequence: TGTGCCAGCAGCCCGCGGACAGGGGGCCGAGGTAGGGGCTACACCTTC. Residues: CASSPRTGGRGRGYTF.

J is TRBJ1-2 and V is TRBV7-2; D is perhaps TRBD1 (6 bases). Looked up from germline, CDR1 is SGHTA and CDR2 is FQGNSA. There are 13 residues in the CDR3. V was pared by 6 bases and J by 4 bases, with 12 bases between. The CDR3 nucleotides read TGTGCCAGCAGTTCCGACAGGTTCTATGGCTACACCTTC. Its protein product is CASSSDRFYGYTF.

This rearrangement joins TRBV5-1 to TRBJ1-1; 7 bases are shared with TRBD1. CDR1 and CDR2 from the germline V gene are SGHRS and YFSETQ. The CDR3 runs to 14 residues. The V segment lost 3 bases and the J segment 2 bases; nucleotides outside the gene matches: 4. CDR3 coding DNA: TGCGCCAGCAGCTCGGGACAGACAAACACTGAAGCTTTCTTT. Its protein product is CASSSGQTNTEAFF.

The rearrangement links TRBV7-9 to TRBJ1-5; D not certain. From germline, CDR1 is SEHNR and CDR2 FQNEAQ (reference sequence). The CDR3 consists of 13 residues. The V end lost 5 bases, the J end lost 7 bases, and 12 bases lay between the germline ends. This CDR3 is CASSERRNQPQHF. The CDR3 coding sequence is TGTGCCAGCAGCGAAAGGCGGAACCAGCCCCAGCATTTT.

The rearrangement uses TRBV5-1 and TRBJ1-2; 8 bases are a match to TRBD1. The trim removed 5 bases at V and 7 bases at J, leaving 10 bases unmatched. The germline V gene encodes CDR1 SGHRS and CDR2 YFSETQ. This CDR3 is 14 amino acids long. CDR3 nucleotide sequence: TGCGCCAGCAGTAACGGACAGGGCAGAGGTGGCTACACCTTC. Amino acids: CASSNGQGRGGYTF.

The CDR3 nucleotides read TGTGCCAGCAGCCAGGGACAGGGCCTAGGCTACGAGCAGTACTTC. Protein: CASSQGQGLGYEQYF. The rearrangement joins TRBV16 to TRBJ2-7; 9 bases line up with TRBD1. Trimming at V came to 3 bases and at J to 3 bases, leaving 6 bases not matched to a gene. Per the germline V gene, CDR1 is KGHSY and CDR2 is FQNENV. The CDR3 is made up of 15 amino acids.

The rearrangement joins TRBV7-3 to TRBJ1-2; TRBD1 might be the D (6 bases). Trimming took off 5 bases at V and 8 bases at J, with 24 bases between the two ends. The germline V gene has CDR1 SGHTA and CDR2 FQGTGA. This CDR3 is built from 16 residues. The CDR3 nucleotides are TGTGCCAGCAGCCCCACCGCGGGGGGCGGTTTGTACGGCTACACCTTC. Its protein product is CASSPTAGGGLYGYTF.

The chain links TRBV14 to TRBJ2-6; the match to TRBD1 covers 8 bases. Germline V gives CDR1 SGHDN, CDR2 FVKESK. The V gene end was trimmed by 7 bases and the J gene end by 0 bases; junction bases not matched to a gene: 8. The CDR3 spans 17 residues. The CDR3 region has the DNA TGTGCCAGCACCACGACAGGGGTTCACTCTGGGGCCAACGTCCTGACTTTC. Its translation: CASTTTGVHSGANVLTF.

This chain connects TRBV27 to TRBJ2-5; 11 positions match TRBD2. With 5 bases clipped from V and 5 bases from J, the junction kept 7 bases outside the gene matches. The germline CDR1 and CDR2 sequences are MNHEY and SMNVEV (reference sequence). The CDR3 runs to 15 residues. CDR3 bases: TGTGCCAGCAGTGGCATAGCGGGGGGGGTGGAGACCCAGTACTTC. It specifies CASSGIAGGVETQYF.

The J gene is TRBJ2-5, the V gene TRBV19, with D maybe TRBD2 (5 bases). The V gene lost 7 bases and the J gene lost 7 bases, with 13 bases spanning the gap. Germline loops: CDR1 LNHDA, CDR2 SQIVND (reference sequence). The CDR3 is made up of 12 amino acids. CDR3 region: CASTAEAGTQYF. CDR3 nucleotides: TGTGCCAGTACGGCGGAGGCGGGGACCCAGTACTTC.